These 30 T cell receptor beta chains came from one sample sequenced in a study of blood T cells in healthy people across ages. Combining a sample-barcoded 5' primer with a J-beta primer mix, a second PCR ran for 7 to 11 cycles. TCRdb reanalysed the 5' RACE reads using MiXCR and keeps one entry per CDR3 protein. The table lists about 1,500,000 distinct CDR3 sequences, approximately 42% of them singletons. Source material: blood. The receptors come from a young woman in good health.

Only a few counts were recorded for this clonotype. The chain joins TRBV20-1 to TRBJ2-1; 7 bases are shared with TRBD2. Germline CDR1 is DFQATT and CDR2 is SNEGSKA (reference sequence). The CDR3 contains 15 residues. The V gene end was trimmed by 0 bases and the J gene end by 6 bases; junction bases not matched to a gene: 8. In DNA, the CDR3 is TGCAGTGCTAGAGATAGTAGGGCGGGGGTCAATGAGCAGTTCTTC. Amino acids: CSARDSRAGVNEQFF.

Only a few counts were recorded for this clonotype. This chain joins TRBV7-2 and TRBJ2-3; 7 bases map to TRBD2. The trim removed 1 base at V and 2 bases at J, leaving 3 bases unmatched. Germline lookup yields CDR1 SGHTA and CDR2 FQGNSA. The CDR3 is 15 amino acids. CDR3 DNA sequence: TGTGCCAGCAGCTTAGACGGGACTAACACAGATACGCAGTATTTT. This translates into CASSLDGTNTDTQYF.

This clonotype was seen a handful of times. This sequence joins TRBV7-9 and TRBJ2-1; a weak D match, TRBD1 (6 bases). The J call is doubtful: the DNA matches TRBJ2-7 better. The CDR3 extends over 16 amino acids. Per germline, CDR1 SEHNR and CDR2 FQNEAQ (reference sequence). The chain's CDR3 is CASSSQGPRGYNEQYF. Written as DNA, the CDR3 is TGTGCCAGCAGCTCTCAGGGGCCTCGGGGCTACAATGAGCAGTACTTC.

J is TRBJ1-1 and V is TRBV6-6; D gene ambiguous. The V end was cut by 4 bases, the J end by 8 bases, with 17 bases between. The CDR3 runs to 14 residues. Germline CDR1 MNHNY, CDR2 SVGAGI (reference sequence). The chain's CDR3 is CASSSTSGRQEAFF. CDR3 nucleotide sequence: TGTGCCAGCAGTTCCACTTCCGGCAGGCAAGAAGCTTTCTTT.

Points on this clonotype: A much larger clone lies one base from this, so it may be a read error. In DNA, the CDR3 is TGCAGCGTTGAAGGACTAGCGGGGGACTCCTACAATGAGCAGTACTTC. Its translation: CSVEGLAGDSYNEQYF. V gene TRBV29-1 combines with J gene TRBJ2-5; TRBD2 aligns across 12 bases. The V and J ends lost 1 base and 11 bases, in that order; junction bases with no gene match: 14. Germline CDR1 is SQVTM and CDR2 is ANQGSEA. This CDR3 region has 16 residues.

The rearrangement links TRBV25-1 to TRBJ2-3; 10 bases are a match to TRBD2. J lost 3 bases, V lost 0 bases, and 6 bases had no gene match. The CDR3 runs 17 residues. Germline V gives CDR1 MGHDK, CDR2 SYGVNS. The chain's CDR3 is CASSEYISGGWTDTQYF. The CDR3 nucleotides are TGTGCCAGCAGTGAATATATTAGCGGGGGGTGGACAGATACGCAGTATTTT.

The chain employs TRBV27 and TRBJ2-3; D could derive from TRBD1 or TRBD2 (5 bases each). CDR3 length equals 14 residues. V gave up 5 bases and J gave up 2 bases, with 11 bases separating them. Germline CDR1 MNHEY, CDR2 SMNVEV (reference sequence). The CDR3 region is CASSTRDHTDTQYF. CDR3 nucleotide sequence: TGTGCCAGCAGTACTCGGGACCACACAGATACGCAGTATTTT.

The rearrangement uses TRBV2 and TRBJ2-1, with D maybe TRBD2 (5 bases). Germline CDR1 SNHLY, CDR2 FYNNEI. There are 14 residues in the CDR3. V shed 8 bases and J shed 9 bases, with 20 bases lying between them. CDR3 nucleotide sequence: TGTGCCAGCGGAGAGACTCGGGGTGGGTCTGAGCAGTTCTTC. Its translation: CASGETRGGSEQFF.

This clonotype was detected only once. V gene TRBV20-1 combines with J gene TRBJ2-7, with D perhaps TRBD1 (5 bases). Trimming took off 5 bases at V and 1 base at J, with 15 bases between the two ends. CDR3 length: 14 residues. CDR1 and CDR2 (germline): DFQATT, SNEGSKA (reference sequence). The CDR3 loop is CSALYGQGSYEQYF. In DNA, the CDR3 is TGCAGTGCTTTATACGGGCAGGGATCCTACGAGCAGTACTTC.

The chain joins TRBV18 to TRBJ2-7; D is perhaps TRBD2 (6 bases). The CDR3 extends over 15 amino acids. CDR1 and CDR2 (germline): KGHSH, LQKENI. With 0 bases removed from V and 4 bases from J, the gap between germline ends came to 13 bases. The CDR3 DNA reads TGTGCCAGCTCACCACCGGGGACTTACCTTTACGAGCAGTACTTC. Protein product: CASSPPGTYLYEQYF.

This clonotype was seen a handful of times. The chain links TRBV7-9 to TRBJ1-5; perhaps TRBD1 as D (5 bases). The CDR3 is 19 residues long. Trimming shortened V by 1 base and J by 3 bases, and 22 bases separated the two germline ends. Germline CDR1 reads SEHNR; CDR2 reads FQNEAQ (reference sequence). CDR3: CASSLGFSGPPAVNQPQHF. DNA of the CDR3: TGTGCCAGCAGCTTAGGGTTTTCGGGACCCCCCGCCGTCAATCAGCCCCAGCATTTT.

The rearrangement links TRBV18 to TRBJ1-2, with D possibly matching TRBD1 (5 bases). Germline values: CDR1 KGHSH, CDR2 LQKENI. V was pared by 6 bases and J by 8 bases, with 22 bases between. This CDR3 has 15 amino acids. The CDR3 coding sequence is TGTGCCAGCTCCCCAAACCAGTGGCAGGGAGGCGGCTACACCTTC. It specifies CASSPNQWQGGGYTF. Full variable domain (outside the CDR3, taken from reference TRBV18 and TRBJ1-2): NAGVMQNPRHLVRRRGQEARLRCSPMKGHSHVYWYRQLPEEGLKFMVYLQKENIIDESGMPKERFSAEFPKEGPSILRIQQVVRGDSAAYFCASSPNQWQGGGYTFGSGTRLTVV.

Only a few counts were recorded for this clonotype. This chain connects TRBV14 to TRBJ2-3, with TRBD2 matching over 8 bases. The CDR3 extends over 17 amino acids. Germline V CDR1 and CDR2: SGHDN, FVKESK. With 6 bases clipped from V and 0 bases from J, the junction kept 11 bases outside the gene matches. The CDR3 region has the DNA TGTGCCAGCAGTCGCGGACTAGCCCGGCCTAGCACAGATACGCAGTATTTT. Its translation: CASSRGLARPSTDTQYF.

This clonotype has just a few counts. The V and J genes are TRBV28 and TRBJ2-3; TRBD2 aligns across 9 bases. Looked up from germline, CDR1 is MDHEN and CDR2 is SYDVKM. V gave up 6 bases and J gave up 1 base; unmatched junction bases: 5. The CDR3 is 15 residues long. In DNA, the CDR3 is TGTGCCAGCAGCTCAGCGGGAGGTGGCACAGATACGCAGTATTTT. This translates into CASSSAGGGTDTQYF.

This clonotype has a handful of counts. The chain uses TRBV27 and TRBJ2-3; D is perhaps TRBD2 (6 bases). V dropped 5 bases and J dropped 2 bases, with 14 bases sitting between them. The CDR3 totals 15 residues. The V gene's germline CDR1 is MNHEY and CDR2 SMNVEV (reference sequence). This chain's CDR3 is CASSEYTSTTDTQYF. As DNA, the CDR3 is TGTGCCAGCAGTGAATACACTAGCACCACAGATACGCAGTATTTT.

The gene calls are TRBV30 and TRBJ2-1; no clear D. The germline V gene has CDR1 GTSNPN and CDR2 SVGIG (reference sequence). V lost 2 bases, J lost 0 bases, and 11 bases lay in between. The CDR3 spans 15 residues. The CDR3 nucleotides read TGTGCCTGGAGTTTAACGGCATACTCCTACAATGAGCAGTTCTTC. This translates into CAWSLTAYSYNEQFF.

The chain joins TRBV4-2 to TRBJ2-1; 7 nucleotides align to TRBD2. The CDR3 consists of 16 residues. V dropped 4 bases and J dropped 5; count of bases not matched to a gene: 11. Germline lookup yields CDR1 LGHNA and CDR2 YNFKEQ. CDR3: CASSLSPSGVDNEQFF. CDR3 nucleotides: TGTGCCAGCAGCCTTTCGCCTAGCGGAGTGGACAATGAGCAGTTCTTC.

The chain recombines TRBV21-1 with TRBJ2-1; the table's D gene call, TRBD1, was not cross checked with the DNA. TRBV21-1 is shown as a pseudogene. The CDR3 runs 16 residues. This CDR3 is CASSERDSTHEGEQFF. The CDR3 DNA follows: TGTGCCAGCAGCGAGAGGGACAGTACTCATGAAGGGGAGCAGTTCTTC.

This clonotype was observed a handful of times. The chain links TRBV25-1 to TRBJ1-6; 7 bases are shared with TRBD1. Germline trimming cut 1 base from V and 7 bases from J; bases unmatched to any gene: 1. CDR1 is MGHDK and CDR2 is SYGVNS in the germline V gene. This CDR3 region has 14 residues. The CDR3 is CASSEWGQNSPLHF. The DNA of the CDR3 is TGTGCCAGCAGTGAATGGGGACAGAATTCACCCCTCCACTTT.

This clonotype appeared a few times. The V call is TRBV5-1, the J call TRBJ2-5; 9 bases line up with TRBD1. The CDR3 length is 16 residues. Germline-derived CDR1 and CDR2 are SGHRS and YFSETQ. Trimming at V came to 4 bases and at J to 1 base, leaving 8 bases not matched to a gene. The CDR3 loop is CASSEVDRGFQETQYF. The CDR3 coding sequence is TGCGCCAGCAGCGAAGTGGACAGGGGATTCCAAGAGACCCAGTACTTC.

This clonotype appeared a few times. This chain connects TRBV3-1 to TRBJ2-7; 10 bases align to TRBD2. The germline V gene has CDR1 LGHDT and CDR2 YNNKEL (reference sequence). The length of the CDR3 is 16 residues. J lost 0 bases, V lost 1 base, and 3 bases had no gene match. CDR3 amino acids: CASSQASGSFSYEQYF. DNA for the CDR3: TGTGCCAGCAGCCAAGCTAGCGGGAGTTTCTCCTACGAGCAGTACTTC.

The chain carries TRBV9 and TRBJ2-3; 8 nucleotides agree with TRBD1. The V gene's germline CDR1 is SGDLS and CDR2 YYNGEE. The CDR3 extends over 16 amino acids. The ends lost 0 bases at V and 0 bases at J; junction bases unmatched: 3. The DNA for the CDR3 is TGTGCCAGCAGCGTAGGGACAGGGCTAAGCACAGATACGCAGTATTTT. Amino acid sequence: CASSVGTGLSTDTQYF.

The chain uses TRBV7-9 and TRBJ1-4; D gene ambiguous. Trimming shortened V by 3 bases and J by 7 bases, and 9 bases separated the two germline ends. This CDR3 is built from 13 residues. CDR1 is SEHNR, CDR2 FQNEAQ, per germline (reference sequence). CDR3 sequence: CASSFSDGEKLFF. The CDR3 coding sequence is TGTGCCAGCAGCTTCTCCGACGGTGAAAAACTGTTTTTT.

The rearrangement links TRBV28 to TRBJ2-3, with D tentatively TRBD2 (6 bases). V was clipped by 3 bases and J by 14 bases, with 24 bases between them. In germline, CDR1 is MDHEN, CDR2 SYDVKM. This CDR3 has 15 residues. For the CDR3, the DNA is TGTGCCAGCAGTTTTACGGCTCTGCCCCGGGACTCCTCGTATTTT. Protein product: CASSFTALPRDSSYF.

This clonotype was picked up a small number of times. The genes are TRBV6-2 or TRBV6-3 and TRBJ2-3; 9 bases agree with TRBD2. V was clipped by 6 bases and J by 4 bases; unmatched bases: 8. This CDR3 contains 15 residues. CDR1 and CDR2 (germline): MNHEY, SVGEGT. The CDR3 here is CASSLIAGAADTQYF. The DNA for the CDR3 is TGTGCCAGCAGCCTGATAGCGGGAGCCGCAGATACGCAGTATTTT.

The V and J genes are TRBV28 and TRBJ1-6; D unresolved. The V gene's germline CDR1 is MDHEN and CDR2 SYDVKM. V dropped 6 bases and J dropped 8 bases, with 14 bases sitting between them. The CDR3 loop spans 14 amino acids. The CDR3: CASRVAGTDSPLHF. The CDR3 coding sequence is TGTGCCAGCAGAGTCGCCGGAACGGATTCACCCCTCCACTTT. Full variable domain (missing parts from reference TRBV28 and TRBJ1-6): DVKVTQSSRYLVKRTGEKVFLECVQDMDHENMFWYRQDPGLGLRLIYFSYDVKMKEKGDIPEGYSVSREKKERFSLILESASTNQTSMYLCASRVAGTDSPLHFGNGTRLTVT.

The table lists this clonotype with a few counts. J is TRBJ1-4 and V is TRBV5-1; D is perhaps TRBD1 (6 bases). Germline V gene sequence: CDR1 SGHRS, CDR2 YFSETQ. V lost 3 bases, J lost 3 bases, and 9 bases lay in between. The CDR3 runs to 14 residues. Here the CDR3 reads CASSSDRSNEKLFF. Here the CDR3 DNA reads TGCGCCAGCAGCTCGGACAGATCTAATGAAAAACTGTTTTTT.

The chain is built from TRBV7-9 and TRBJ2-3, with D perhaps matching TRBD2 (6 bases). Germline-derived CDR1 and CDR2 are SEHNR and FQNEAQ (reference sequence). V lost 8 bases to trimming and J lost 5 bases, with 20 bases between them. The CDR3 runs 15 residues. The CDR3 region has the DNA TGTGCCAGCGGCAGGAGCGGGCTTTCCGAAGATACGCAGTATTTT. Translation: CASGRSGLSEDTQYF.

The V call is TRBV6-5, the J call TRBJ2-2, with D possibly being TRBD2 (6 bases). Germline CDR1 and CDR2: MNHEY and SVGAGI. The CDR3 loop spans 17 amino acids. Trimming removed 0 bases at V and 3 bases at J, with 14 bases between. CDR3 loop: CASSYSGLGGDTGELFF. CDR3 DNA sequence: TGTGCCAGCAGTTACTCGGGGCTAGGAGGGGACACCGGGGAGCTGTTTTTT.

The chain carries TRBV24-1 and TRBJ2-5; 9 bases are a match to TRBD1. Germline assignment: CDR1 KGHDR and CDR2 SFDVKD. Germline trimming cut 5 bases from V and 4 bases from J; bases unmatched to any gene: 7. The CDR3 has 15 amino acids. The CDR3, as DNA: TGTGCCACCAGTGCGGGGACAGGGTACAGAGAGACCCAGTACTTC. Translated: CATSAGTGYRETQYF.